This entry features one TCR beta chain sequence. The antigen is not known. CDR1 is MNHNS and CDR2 is SASEGT in the germline V gene. The CDR3 is made up of 12 amino acids. Germline trimming cut 9 bases from V and 5 bases from J; bases unmatched to any gene: 6. This sample was included in a study of cytomegalovirus exposure and HLA in healthy donors. Study-level results: Associated with HLA alleles at 0.05 false discovery rate in a later analysis were around 17,000 TCR beta sequences.

It was with 60 Vbeta and 13 Jbeta primers that the PCR ran. Method: immunoSEQ multiplex PCR; TCRdb's copy keeps in-frame clones and lacks some. Recorded for this sample: tens of thousands of clones. This clonotype was sampled from a man between 18 and 35 years old in good health and CMV-seropositive. The J gene is TRBJ2-5, the V gene TRBV6-1, with 7 bases identical to TRBD2. The sample taken for sequencing was PBMCs. The CDR3 bases are TGTGCCAGTACCAGCGGGATCGAGACCCAGTACTTC. It specifies CASTSGIETQYF.